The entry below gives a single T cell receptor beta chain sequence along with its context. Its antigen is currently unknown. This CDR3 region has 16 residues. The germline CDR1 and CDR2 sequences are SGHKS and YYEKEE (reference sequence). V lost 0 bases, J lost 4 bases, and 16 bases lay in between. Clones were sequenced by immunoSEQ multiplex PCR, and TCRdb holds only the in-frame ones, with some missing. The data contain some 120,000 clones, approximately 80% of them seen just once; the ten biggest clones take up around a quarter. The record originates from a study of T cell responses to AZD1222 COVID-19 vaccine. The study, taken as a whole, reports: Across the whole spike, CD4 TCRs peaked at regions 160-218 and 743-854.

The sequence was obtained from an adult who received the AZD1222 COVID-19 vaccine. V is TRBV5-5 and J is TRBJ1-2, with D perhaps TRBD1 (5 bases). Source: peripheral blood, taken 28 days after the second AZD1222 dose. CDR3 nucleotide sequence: TGTGCCAGCAGCTTGGCAGGAGGGGACCTCGGCTATGGCTACACCTTC. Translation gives CASSLAGGDLGYGYTF.